The source of this T cell receptor (beta chain) is a study of T cell repertoires in cytomegalovirus infection. To note about this clonotype: Its antigen is not identified. The germline gene is not matched at one end of the junction; a read error may be the cause.

TCRdb reprocessed the reads via MiXCR and lists one record per CDR3 protein. The data show about 900,000 distinct CDR3 sequences, around 32% seen once. From germline, CDR1 is SEHNR and CDR2 FQNEAQ (reference sequence). The CDR3 extends over 11 amino acids. The chain is built from TRBV7-9 and TRBJ2-7; D gene uncertain. Here the sequenced sample was cultured CD8+ T cells from PBMCs, taken from culture after CMV antigen stimulation. This TCR came from a human donor in good health (CMV status not recorded). Some clones in this sample may be carry-over from other donors' samples. CDR3 nucleotide sequence: TGTGCCATCAGCTTAACGTACGAGCAGTACTTC. This sequence encodes CAISLTYEQYF. The entire variable domain, with the rest obtained from reference TRBV7-9 and TRBJ2-7, is as follows: DTGVSQNPRHKITKRGQNVTFRCDPISEHNRLYWYRQTLGQGPEFLTYFQNEAQLEKSRLLSDRFSAERPKGSFSTLEIQRTEQGDSAMYLCAISLTYEQYFGPGTRLTVT.